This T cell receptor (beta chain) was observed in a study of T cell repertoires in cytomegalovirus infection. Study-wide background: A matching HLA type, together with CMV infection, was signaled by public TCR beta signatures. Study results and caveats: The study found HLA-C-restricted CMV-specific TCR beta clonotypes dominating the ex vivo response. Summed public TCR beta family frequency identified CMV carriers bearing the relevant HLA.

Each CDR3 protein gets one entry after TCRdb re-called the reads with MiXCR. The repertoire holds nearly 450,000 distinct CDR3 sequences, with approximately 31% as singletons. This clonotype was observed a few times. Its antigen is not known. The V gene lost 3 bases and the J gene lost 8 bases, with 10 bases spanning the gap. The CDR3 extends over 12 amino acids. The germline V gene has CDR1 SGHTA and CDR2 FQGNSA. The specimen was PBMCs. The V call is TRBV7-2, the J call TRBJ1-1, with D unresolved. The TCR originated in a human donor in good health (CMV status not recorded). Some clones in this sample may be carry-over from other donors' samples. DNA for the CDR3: TGTGCCAGCAGCTTTCCATTAACCGAAGCTTTCTTT. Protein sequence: CASSFPLTEAFF.